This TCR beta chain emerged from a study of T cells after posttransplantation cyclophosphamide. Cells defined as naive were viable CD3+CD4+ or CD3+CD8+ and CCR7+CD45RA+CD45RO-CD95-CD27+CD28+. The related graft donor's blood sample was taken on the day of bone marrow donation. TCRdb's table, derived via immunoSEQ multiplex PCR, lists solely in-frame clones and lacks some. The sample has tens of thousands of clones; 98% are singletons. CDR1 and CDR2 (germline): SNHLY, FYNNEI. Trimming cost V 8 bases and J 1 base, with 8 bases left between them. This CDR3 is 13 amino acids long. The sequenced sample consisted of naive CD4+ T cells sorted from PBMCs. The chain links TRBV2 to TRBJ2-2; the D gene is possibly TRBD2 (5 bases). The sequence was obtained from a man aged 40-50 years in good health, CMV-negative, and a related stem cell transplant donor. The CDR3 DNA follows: TGTGCCAGCGCGGAGGAGAACACCGGGGAGCTGTTTTTT. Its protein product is CASAEENTGELFF.